The clone carrying this T cell receptor beta chain was counted a few times. Its specificity is unknown. A read error may account for a junction end that differs from germline. The sample comes from a study of blood T cells in healthy people across ages. Study findings and constraints: In long-lived donors, naive CD4+ cell counts and diversity exceeded those of aged donors.

The length of the CDR3 is 17 residues. Germline V gene lookup returns CDR1 LGHNA and CDR2 YSLEER. Healthy Caucasian individuals from Russia aged 6 to 90 were enrolled as donors. Next came a second PCR, run for about 6 to 11 cycles, which used a sample-barcoded 5' primer along with a J-beta primer mix. MiXCR, applied by TCRdb to the 5' RACE reads, yields one record per CDR3 protein. The sample shows around 800,000 distinct CDR3 sequences, 55% to 65% of them seen only once. The chain links TRBV4-3 to TRBJ2-6; no definite D call. The receptor's source is a man younger than 45 in good health. Sequenced sample: blood. The CDR3 nucleotides read TGCGCCGGCAGCCAAGATTACTTCAACTCTGGGGCCAACGTCCTGACTTTC. This encodes CAGSQDYFNSGANVLTF.